This TCR beta chain was identified in a study of blood T cell repertoires in COVID-19. The V and J ends lost 2 bases and 0 bases respectively, with 11 bases between them. There are 16 residues in the CDR3. The V gene's germline CDR1 is MNHEY and CDR2 SVGAGI. Clones were read by immunoSEQ multiplex PCR, and TCRdb kept only the in-frame ones, dropping some. The repertoire holds just under 100,000 clones, with approximately 86% as singletons. Sequenced sample: peripheral blood. The TCR comes from a woman aged 55-69 years in a cohort sampled during active or convalescent COVID-19. V usage is TRBV6-5 and J usage is TRBJ1-3; D remains unclear. CDR3 nucleotides: TGTGCCAGCAGTTACCGTCGTCCTAACTCTGGAAACACCATATATTTT. Encoded protein: CASSYRRPNSGNTIYF.